A single sample gave rise to the 32 T cell receptor beta chains below, sequenced in a study of cytomegalovirus exposure and HLA in healthy donors. Vbeta (60) and Jbeta (13) primers were used in the PCR. Data came from immunoSEQ multiplex PCR; TCRdb stores just in-frame clones and leaves some out. The repertoire includes more than 80,000 clones, less than 70% of them detected once, and 2.7% sits in the top ten. The sample consisted of PBMCs. The receptors come from a man over 45 in good health and CMV-seronegative.

DNA of the CDR3: TGTGCCAGCAGCCCTCAGTCCGAGGGGACCCAGTACTTC. This sequence encodes CASSPQSEGTQYF. V and J are TRBV27 and TRBJ2-5; a weak D match, TRBD2 (5 bases). Germline V CDR1 and CDR2: MNHEY, SMNVEV (reference sequence). This CDR3 is 13 amino acids long. The germline V and J ends were trimmed by 6 bases and 7 bases, with 15 bases remaining between them.

This chain links TRBV5-6 with TRBJ2-7; 10 bases map to TRBD2. The CDR3 contains 15 residues. CDR1 is SGHDT, CDR2 YYEEEE, per germline. V shed 4 bases, J shed 3 bases, and the junction held 7 bases outside the gene matches. CDR3 protein: CASSVGLARSYEQYV. The CDR3 region has the DNA TGTGCCAGCAGCGTGGGACTAGCGAGAAGCTACGAGCAGTACGTC.

V is TRBV6-5 and J is TRBJ2-3; 12 positions agree with TRBD2. This CDR3 spans 16 amino acids. Germline V gene sequence: CDR1 MNHEY, CDR2 SVGAGI. J was trimmed by 2 bases and V by 2 bases; bases with no gene match: 2. The CDR3, as DNA: TGTGCCAGCAGTTACCTAGCGGGAGGGCCCACAGATACGCAGTATTTT. Encoded protein: CASSYLAGGPTDTQYF.

V usage is TRBV5-1 and J usage is TRBJ2-2; possibly TRBD2 for D (7 bases). Per germline, CDR1 SGHRS and CDR2 YFSETQ. The CDR3 sequence is 15 residues long. Trimming pared 9 bases from V and 0 bases from J, leaving 15 bases between. The DNA of the CDR3 is TGCGCCACGCGGGTGGGGGGGCCGAACACCGGGGAGCTGTTTTTT. It is translated as CATRVGGPNTGELFF.

This chain uses TRBV5-1 with TRBJ2-3, with D unresolved. Germline lookup yields CDR1 SGHRS and CDR2 YFSETQ. V lost 0 bases, J lost 3 bases, and 14 bases lay in between. The CDR3 is 16 residues long. CDR3 in DNA: TGCGCCAGCAGCTTGGGGCCCTTCGCCGGGACAGATACGCAGTATTTT. Its protein product is CASSLGPFAGTDTQYF. Based on the CDR3 plus reference TRBV5-1 and TRBJ2-3, the full variable domain is KAGVTQTPRYLIKTRGQQVTLSCSPISGHRSVSWYQQTPGQGLQFLFEYFSETQRNKGNFPGRFSGRQFSNSRSEMNVSTLELGDSALYLCASSLGPFAGTDTQYFGPGTRLTVL.

The V and J genes are TRBV18 and TRBJ1-3; D is perhaps TRBD1 (5 bases). The CDR3 runs 17 residues. Germline V gene data show CDR1 as KGHSH and CDR2 as LQKENI. Trimming shortened V by 3 bases and J by 0 bases, and 15 bases separated the two germline ends. DNA of the CDR3: TGTGCCAGCTCACCGGGGGGGTCTCCCAGCTCTGGAAACACCATATATTTT. Its translation is CASSPGGSPSSGNTIYF.

This clone appeared a single time. The chain carries TRBV5-1 and TRBJ1-2, with TRBD1 matching over 7 bases. The V segment lost 4 bases and the J segment 8 bases; nucleotides outside the gene matches: 5. The germline gives CDR1 SGHRS, CDR2 YFSETQ. CDR3 size: 12 residues. CDR3 loop: CASSRGLWGYTF. Written as DNA, the CDR3 is TGCGCCAGCAGCAGGGGGCTCTGGGGCTACACCTTC.

The chain joins TRBV5-1 to TRBJ2-1; D is perhaps TRBD2 (6 bases). Germline assignment: CDR1 SGHRS and CDR2 YFSETQ. The CDR3 has 18 amino acids. V was cut by 5 bases and J by 9 bases, with 30 bases left in between. CDR3 nucleotides: TGCGCCAGCAGTCCCGATGTTTCCTGGCGGGGAACCGCTTTTGAGCAGTTCTTC. Translating gives CASSPDVSWRGTAFEQFF.

As DNA, the CDR3 is TGTGCCAGCAGCGTAGCCGGGGGGCGAGGAGATACGCAGTATTTT. Protein sequence: CASSVAGGRGDTQYF. V is TRBV9 and J is TRBJ2-3; possible D gene TRBD2, 7 bases. Germline loops: CDR1 SGDLS, CDR2 YYNGEE. V was cut by 0 bases and J by 5 bases, with 13 bases left in between. This CDR3 spans 15 amino acids.

The V call is TRBV29-1, the J call TRBJ2-6; D is ambiguous. The germline gives CDR1 SQVTM, CDR2 ANQGSEA. The CDR3 has 16 amino acids. The germline V and J ends were trimmed by 6 bases and 4 bases, with 19 bases remaining between them. CDR3 DNA: TGCAGCGTACAGACGCTGCGCTCTGGCGGGGCCAACGTCCTGACTTTC. Translating it yields CSVQTLRSGGANVLTF.

The chain couples TRBV5-1 to TRBJ1-2, with D possibly being TRBD1 (5 bases). CDR3 length equals 13 residues. Per germline, CDR1 SGHRS and CDR2 YFSETQ. Trimming cost V 2 bases and J 1 base, with 6 bases left between them. In DNA, the CDR3 is TGCGCCAGCAGCTTCCAGGGTAACTATGGCTACACCTTC. It yields the protein CASSFQGNYGYTF. Looking up the rest from reference TRBV5-1 and TRBJ1-2 gives the full variable domain: KAGVTQTPRYLIKTRGQQVTLSCSPISGHRSVSWYQQTPGQGLQFLFEYFSETQRNKGNFPGRFSGRQFSNSRSEMNVSTLELGDSALYLCASSFQGNYGYTFGSGTRLTVV.

Of note for this clone: In the same sample, other DNA sequences code for this CDR3. J is TRBJ1-1 and V is TRBV5-1; possible D gene TRBD1, 5 bases. The CDR3 is 13 amino acids. Trimming shortened V by 4 bases and J by 1 base, and 8 bases separated the two germline ends. The germline CDR1 and CDR2 sequences are SGHRS and YFSETQ. CDR3 nucleotides: TGCGCCAGCAGCCTTACAGGGAACACTGAAGCTTTCTTT. Translated, it gives CASSLTGNTEAFF. The complete variable domain, with remaining parts taken from reference TRBV5-1 and TRBJ1-1, reads KAGVTQTPRYLIKTRGQQVTLSCSPISGHRSVSWYQQTPGQGLQFLFEYFSETQRNKGNFPGRFSGRQFSNSRSEMNVSTLELGDSALYLCASSLTGNTEAFFGQGTRLTVV.

This clone was picked up a small number of times. The gene calls are TRBV18 and TRBJ1-1; D unresolved. This CDR3 contains 13 residues. Trimming left V 6 bases short and J 3 bases short, with 11 bases between. The V gene's germline CDR1 is KGHSH and CDR2 LQKENI. CDR3 protein: CASSGGRDTEAFF. CDR3 bases: TGTGCCAGCTCTGGCGGGAGGGACACTGAAGCTTTCTTT.

V usage is TRBV2 and J usage is TRBJ1-1; 7 nucleotides match TRBD1. V was clipped by 9 bases and J by 6 bases; unmatched bases: 10. The CDR3 totals 13 residues. Germline V gene sequence: CDR1 SNHLY, CDR2 FYNNEI. The CDR3 is CASRKTGTAEAFF. For the CDR3, the DNA is TGTGCCAGTAGGAAGACAGGGACGGCTGAAGCTTTCTTT.

V and J are TRBV6-5 and TRBJ2-3; 11 nucleotides agree with TRBD1. There are 15 residues in the CDR3. V lost 6 bases to trimming and J lost 5 bases; unmatched junction nucleotides: 7. Germline loops: CDR1 MNHEY, CDR2 SVGAGI. The CDR3 loop reads CASSTGTGGIDTQYF. CDR3 in DNA: TGTGCCAGCAGCACGGGGACAGGGGGAATAGATACGCAGTATTTT.

This sequence joins TRBV5-1 and TRBJ1-4; TRBD1 is a possible D gene (6 bases). V lost 2 bases and J lost 8, with 10 bases in between. Germline V gives CDR1 SGHRS, CDR2 YFSETQ. CDR3 length: 13 amino acids. CDR3 DNA sequence: TGCGCCAGCAGCTTACAGGGTAACGAAAAACTGTTTTTT. It yields the protein CASSLQGNEKLFF.

The CDR3 DNA sequence: TGCGCCAGCAGCCATACTAGGAACACCGGGGAGCTGTTTTTT. This encodes CASSHTRNTGELFF. The chain links TRBV4-3 to TRBJ2-2; possible D gene TRBD2, 5 bases. CDR3 length: 14 residues. Germline CDR1 is LGHNA and CDR2 is YSLEER. V lost 3 bases and J 1 base, leaving 6 bases between the germline ends.

The rearrangement links TRBV9 to TRBJ1-5, with 8 bases fitting TRBD1. In germline, CDR1 is SGDLS, CDR2 YYNGEE. V lost 3 bases and J lost 5; bases outside the gene matches: 7. This CDR3 contains 15 residues. The CDR3 bases are TGTGCCAGCAGCGCCACCGGGACAGGCGATCAGCCCCAGCATTTT. Protein product: CASSATGTGDQPQHF.

The chain links TRBV6-1 to TRBJ2-7; 7 nucleotides align to TRBD2. Germline CDR1 and CDR2: MNHNS and SASEGT. The CDR3 covers 11 residues. The CDR3, as DNA: TGTGCCAGCATAGGCAATCGGGGGGACCACGTC. Its protein product is CASIGNRGDHV.

The sample holds a few counts of this clone. The chain links TRBV7-3 to TRBJ2-7; D not certain. The ends were cut back, 5 bases at V and 3 bases at J, with 17 bases in the middle. This CDR3 comprises 15 residues. Germline lookup yields CDR1 SGHTA and CDR2 FQGTGA. CDR3 bases: TGTGCCAGCAGCCCTCCTCCTCTGACTGGCTACGAGCAGTACTTC. It codes for CASSPPPLTGYEQYF.

The gene calls are TRBV15 and TRBJ2-1; TRBD2 matches at 8 bases. The CDR3 contains 17 residues. V was clipped by 0 bases and J by 0 bases; unmatched bases: 4. Germline V gene lookup returns CDR1 LNHNV and CDR2 YYDKDF (reference sequence). CDR3 DNA sequence: TGTGCCACCAGCAGAGAAGGAGCGGGAGTCTCCTACAATGAGCAGTTCTTC. This translates into CATSREGAGVSYNEQFF.

V and J are TRBV29-1 and TRBJ2-2, with 7 bases identical to TRBD1. Germline CDR1 and CDR2: SQVTM and ANQGSEA. The CDR3 has 13 amino acids. J was trimmed by 3 bases and V by 6 bases; bases with no gene match: 4. DNA of the CDR3: TGCAGCGTCGACAGGGTACACACCGGGGAGCTGTTTTTT. As protein: CSVDRVHTGELFF.

This rearrangement joins TRBV28 to TRBJ1-5, with a possible D match to TRBD1 (6 bases). Per germline, CDR1 MDHEN and CDR2 SYDVKM. V was cut by 5 bases and J by 0 bases, with 11 bases left in between. CDR3 size: 15 residues. The CDR3 region is CASSKGGFSNQPQHF. The CDR3 coding sequence is TGTGCCAGCAGTAAGGGGGGGTTTAGCAATCAGCCCCAGCATTTT. Filled out from reference TRBV28 and TRBJ1-5, the complete variable domain reads DVKVTQSSRYLVKRTGEKVFLECVQDMDHENMFWYRQDPGLGLRLIYFSYDVKMKEKGDIPEGYSVSREKKERFSLILESASTNQTSMYLCASSKGGFSNQPQHFGDGTRLSIL.

The chain carries TRBV29-1 and TRBJ2-5; 12 bases align to TRBD1. The tail of the sequence fits TRBJ2-7 better, so the J call may be wrong. CDR1 and CDR2 (germline): SQVTM, ANQGSEA. This CDR3 spans 15 amino acids. CDR3 residues: CSAAKSGTGGNEQYF. CDR3 coding DNA: TGCAGCGCCGCCAAGTCCGGGACAGGGGGCAACGAGCAGTACTTC.

The J gene is TRBJ1-5, the V gene TRBV27, with 8 bases fitting TRBD1. Looked up from germline, CDR1 is MNHEY and CDR2 is SMNVEV (reference sequence). The CDR3 runs to 14 residues. J was trimmed by 6 bases and V by 4 bases; bases with no gene match: 5. The CDR3 sequence is CASSWQGAGQPQHF. In nucleotides, the CDR3 is TGTGCCAGCAGTTGGCAGGGGGCGGGTCAGCCCCAGCATTTT.

This chain connects TRBV9 to TRBJ1-2, with a weak D call TRBD1 (6 bases). CDR3 size: 15 residues. V was cut by 3 bases and J by 4 bases, with 16 bases left in between. Looked up from germline, CDR1 is SGDLS and CDR2 is YYNGEE. In DNA form, the CDR3 reads TGTGCCAGCAGCGCCCGACAGGTTCTCGGCTATGGCTACACCTTC. This sequence encodes CASSARQVLGYGYTF. The entire variable domain, with the rest obtained from reference TRBV9 and TRBJ1-2, is as follows: DSGVTQTPKHLITATGQRVTLRCSPRSGDLSVYWYQQSLDQGLQFLIQYYNGEERAKGNILERFSAQQFPDLHSELNLSSLELGDSALYFCASSARQVLGYGYTFGSGTRLTVV.

CDR3: CASSFSGAGELFF. As DNA, the CDR3 is TGCGCCAGCAGCTTCTCAGGGGCCGGGGAGCTGTTTTTT. The chain is built from TRBV5-1 and TRBJ2-2, with D possibly matching TRBD1 (6 bases). The CDR3 covers 13 residues. The germline gives CDR1 SGHRS, CDR2 YFSETQ. V lost 2 bases and J 6 bases, leaving 8 bases between the germline ends.

CDR3 coding DNA: TGCGCCAGCAGCCTGGACACTACCCAAGAGACCCAGTACTTC. Translating it yields CASSLDTTQETQYF. The chain joins TRBV5-1 to TRBJ2-5, with D perhaps matching TRBD1 (5 bases). The V gene lost 4 bases and the J gene lost 1 base, with 11 bases spanning the gap. From germline, CDR1 is SGHRS and CDR2 YFSETQ. The CDR3 extends over 14 amino acids. Drawing the rest from reference TRBV5-1 and TRBJ2-5, the complete variable domain is KAGVTQTPRYLIKTRGQQVTLSCSPISGHRSVSWYQQTPGQGLQFLFEYFSETQRNKGNFPGRFSGRQFSNSRSEMNVSTLELGDSALYLCASSLDTTQETQYFGPGTRLLVL.

The rearrangement joins TRBV4-1 to TRBJ2-7; 9 nucleotides match TRBD2. Per the germline V gene, CDR1 is MGHRA and CDR2 is YSYEKL. The V segment lost 7 bases and the J segment 0 bases; nucleotides outside the gene matches: 1. The CDR3 has 13 residues. CDR3 in amino acids: CASKRGDSYEQYF. In nucleotides, the CDR3 is TGCGCCAGCAAGCGGGGGGACTCCTACGAGCAGTACTTC.

The chain has TRBV5-1 and TRBJ2-3, with 8 bases lining up with TRBD1. Germline trimming cut 6 bases from V and 0 bases from J; bases unmatched to any gene: 6. The CDR3 is 15 amino acids. Germline values: CDR1 SGHRS, CDR2 YFSETQ. CDR3 DNA sequence: TGCGCCAGCACCCGACAGGGGACTAGCACAGATACGCAGTATTTT. Protein: CASTRQGTSTDTQYF.

This clone has just a few counts. The chain uses TRBV7-2 and TRBJ2-6; D gene unclear. CDR1 is SGHTA and CDR2 is FQGNSA in the germline V gene. The V gene lost 1 base and the J gene lost 4 bases, with 8 bases spanning the gap. The CDR3 has 15 amino acids. CDR3 sequence reads: CASSLVGPGANVLTF. Written as DNA, the CDR3 is TGTGCCAGCAGCTTAGTCGGTCCGGGGGCCAACGTCCTGACTTTC.

The chain is built from TRBV7-6 and TRBJ2-1; 8 bases match TRBD2. Germline V gene data show CDR1 as SGHVS and CDR2 as FNYEAQ. The CDR3 has 15 residues. J gave up 7 bases and V 0 bases, and 5 bases lay outside the gene matches. The CDR3 region is CASSLALSGSNEQFF. As DNA, the CDR3 is TGTGCCAGCAGCTTAGCGCTAAGCGGGAGTAATGAGCAGTTCTTC.